The 8 T cell receptor beta chains in this list originate from one sample, sequenced in a study of molecular identifiers for immune sequencing clone quantification. TCRdb ran MiXCR on the PCR reads and lists one entry per CDR3 protein. Among about 510,000 distinct CDR3 sequences listed, about 22% were seen once. Sequenced: naive CD8+ T cells from blood, with Jurkat cell RNA spiked in. Subset described: FACS-sorted CD8+CD4-CCR7+CD45RA+ naive T cells. These receptors all come from a human donor in good health. Some libraries in this study had Jurkat cell RNA spiked in.

Comments on this clonotype: A much more abundant neighbour one base away suggests this may be a read error. The genes are TRBV4-2 and TRBJ2-7; D is perhaps TRBD1 or TRBD2 (5 bases each). Trimming took 4 bases from V and 1 from J, leaving 11 bases between them. Germline-derived CDR1 and CDR2 are LGHNA and YNFKEQ. The CDR3 is made up of 14 amino acids. In DNA form, the CDR3 reads TGTGCCAGCAGCCGGGCCGGGACGTCCTACGAGCAGTACTTC. It yields the protein CASSRAGTSYEQYF.

V is TRBV2 and J is TRBJ2-2, with D unclear. The CDR3 spans 15 residues. Germline values: CDR1 SNHLY, CDR2 FYNNEI. V lost 3 bases to trimming and J lost 4 bases, with 12 bases between them. The CDR3 DNA reads TGTGCCAGCAGTGATCCGGACGTCGTCACCGGGGAGCTGTTTTTT. It yields the protein CASSDPDVVTGELFF.

As regards this clonotype: This may stem from a read error, because a much larger clone lies one nucleotide away. The chain links TRBV27 to TRBJ1-5; D unclear. The CDR3 length is 15 residues. From germline, CDR1 is MNHEY and CDR2 SMNVEV (reference sequence). CDR3 amino acids: CASSLFRGSNRPQHF. CDR3 in DNA: TGTGCCAGCAGTTTATTCCGTGGATCCAATCGGCCCCAGCATTTT.

This clonotype was detected only once. V and J are TRBV6-6 and TRBJ2-5; the D gene is possibly TRBD1 (5 bases). The CDR3 consists of 12 residues. From germline, CDR1 is MNHNY and CDR2 SVGAGI (reference sequence). Trimming removed 6 bases from V and 5 bases from J, with 10 bases in between. The CDR3 DNA reads as TGTGCCAGCAGCGCAGGGTCGGAGACCCAGTACTTC. It encodes CASSAGSETQYF.

This clonotype was counted at least ten times. CDR3 in amino acids: CASSPDIPSTDTQYF. The DNA of the CDR3 is TGTGCCAGCAGCCCAGACATTCCAAGTACAGATACGCAGTATTTT. The gene calls are TRBV6-5 and TRBJ2-3; D is ambiguous. Germline lookup yields CDR1 MNHEY and CDR2 SVGAGI. This CDR3 comprises 15 residues. V gave up 6 bases and J gave up 3 bases, with 16 bases separating them.

Comments on this clonotype: One junction end does not reproduce the germline sequence, and a read error may be involved. CDR3 bases: TGTGCCAGCAGCCAAGAGAGCGGGGGGCCAACAGGTACGCAGTATTTT. Encoded protein: CASSQESGGPTGTQYF. The rearrangement joins TRBV3-1 to TRBJ2-3, with 9 bases matching TRBD2. Germline V gives CDR1 LGHDT, CDR2 YNNKEL (reference sequence). The CDR3 is 16 residues long.

This clonotype came up many times. V usage is TRBV6-1 and J usage is TRBJ1-5; D is unresolved. The V and J ends lost 2 bases and 2 bases respectively, with 10 bases between them. Per the germline V gene, CDR1 is MNHNS and CDR2 is SASEGT. The CDR3 length is 15 residues. This chain's CDR3 is CASSEWLNGNQPQHF. The CDR3 bases are TGTGCCAGCAGTGAATGGTTAAATGGCAATCAGCCCCAGCATTTT.

At least ten counts were recorded for this clonotype. This sequence joins TRBV6-6 and TRBJ2-3; D may be TRBD2 (5 bases). Germline lookup yields CDR1 MNHNY and CDR2 SVGAGI (reference sequence). This CDR3 is built from 15 residues. V was cut by 0 bases and J by 3 bases, with 10 bases left in between. The CDR3 loop reads CASSYSSRETDTQYF. Written as DNA, the CDR3 is TGTGCCAGCAGTTACTCTTCTAGGGAGACAGATACGCAGTATTTT.